Only a few counts were recorded for the clone carrying this T cell receptor beta chain. J lost 3 bases, V lost 1 base, and 12 bases had no gene match. The CDR3 consists of 18 residues. The germline V gene encodes CDR1 LGHNA and CDR2 YSLEER. TCRdb re-called the 5' RACE reads through MiXCR, storing one row per CDR3 protein. Of 60,000 to 75,000 distinct CDR3 sequences in the sample, about a sixth were seen once. These data come from a study of HIV-infected patients and healthy controls. The specimen sequenced was CD4+ T cells from blood. The sequence derives from a human donor in good health. The chain recombines TRBV4-3 with TRBJ2-7, with 10 bases identical to TRBD1. Written as DNA, the CDR3 is TGCGCCAGCAGCCAAGTCGCCTCTTCGACAGGGGGCTTCTACGAGCAGTACTTC. Amino acids: CASSQVASSTGGFYEQYF.